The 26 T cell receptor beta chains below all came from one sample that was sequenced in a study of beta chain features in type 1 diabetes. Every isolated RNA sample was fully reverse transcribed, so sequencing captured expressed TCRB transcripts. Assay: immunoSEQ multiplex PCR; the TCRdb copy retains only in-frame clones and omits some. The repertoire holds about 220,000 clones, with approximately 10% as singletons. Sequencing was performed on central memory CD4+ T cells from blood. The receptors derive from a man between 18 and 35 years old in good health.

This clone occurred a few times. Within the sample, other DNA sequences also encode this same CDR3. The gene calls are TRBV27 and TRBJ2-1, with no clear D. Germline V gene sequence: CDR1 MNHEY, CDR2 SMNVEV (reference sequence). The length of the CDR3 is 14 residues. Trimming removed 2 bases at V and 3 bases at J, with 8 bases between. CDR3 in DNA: TGTGCCAGCAGTTTACTAAGGCTCTACAATGAGCAGTTCTTC. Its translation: CASSLLRLYNEQFF.

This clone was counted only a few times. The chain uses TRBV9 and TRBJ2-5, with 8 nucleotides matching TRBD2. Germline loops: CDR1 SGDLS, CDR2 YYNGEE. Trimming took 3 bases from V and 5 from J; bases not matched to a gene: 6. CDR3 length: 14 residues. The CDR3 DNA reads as TGTGCCAGCAGCGCCGGGACTAGACCTGAGACCCAGTACTTC. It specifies CASSAGTRPETQYF.

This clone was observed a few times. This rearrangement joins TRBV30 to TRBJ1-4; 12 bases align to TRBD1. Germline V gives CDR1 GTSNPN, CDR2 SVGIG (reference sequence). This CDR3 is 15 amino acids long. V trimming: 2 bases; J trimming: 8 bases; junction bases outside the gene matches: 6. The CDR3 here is CAWSLGTGGNEKLFF. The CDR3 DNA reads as TGTGCCTGGAGTCTTGGGACAGGGGGCAACGAAAAACTGTTTTTT.

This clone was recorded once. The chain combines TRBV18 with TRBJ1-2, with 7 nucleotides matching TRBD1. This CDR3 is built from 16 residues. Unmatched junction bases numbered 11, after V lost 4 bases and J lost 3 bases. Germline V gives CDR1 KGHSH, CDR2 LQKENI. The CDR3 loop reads CASSLYPGQHDYGYTF. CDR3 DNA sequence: TGTGCCAGCTCACTTTATCCGGGACAGCACGACTATGGCTACACCTTC.

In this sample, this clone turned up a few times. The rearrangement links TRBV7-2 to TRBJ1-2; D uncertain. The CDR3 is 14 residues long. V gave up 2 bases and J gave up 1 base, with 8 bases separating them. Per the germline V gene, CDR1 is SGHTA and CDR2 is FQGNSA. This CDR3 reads CASSLRNSNYGYTF. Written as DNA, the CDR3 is TGTGCCAGCAGCTTAAGAAACAGTAACTATGGCTACACCTTC.

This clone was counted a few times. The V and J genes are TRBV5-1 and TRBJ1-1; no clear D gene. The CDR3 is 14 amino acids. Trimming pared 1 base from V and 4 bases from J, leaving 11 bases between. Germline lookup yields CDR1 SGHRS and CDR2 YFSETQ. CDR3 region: CASSLSGDTTEAFF. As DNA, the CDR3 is TGCGCCAGCAGCTTGTCAGGTGACACCACTGAAGCTTTCTTT.

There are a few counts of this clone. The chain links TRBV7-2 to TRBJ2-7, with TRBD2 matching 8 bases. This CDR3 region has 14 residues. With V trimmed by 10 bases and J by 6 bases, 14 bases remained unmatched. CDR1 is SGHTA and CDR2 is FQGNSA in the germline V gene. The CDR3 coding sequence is TGTGCCACCGGGACTAGTATTTTCGTAGGCGAGCAGTACTTC. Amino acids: CATGTSIFVGEQYF. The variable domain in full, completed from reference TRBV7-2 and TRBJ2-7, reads GAGVSQSPSNKVTEKGKDVELRCDPISGHTALYWYRQSLGQGLEFLIYFQGNSAPDKSGLPSDRFSAERTGGSVSTLTIQRTQQEDSAVYLCATGTSIFVGEQYFGPGTRLTVT.

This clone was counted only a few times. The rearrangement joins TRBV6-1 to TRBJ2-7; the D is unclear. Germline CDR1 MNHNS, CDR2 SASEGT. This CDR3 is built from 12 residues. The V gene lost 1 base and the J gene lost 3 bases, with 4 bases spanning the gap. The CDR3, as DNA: TGTGCCAGCAGTGAAGGTCTCTACGAGCAGTACTTC. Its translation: CASSEGLYEQYF.

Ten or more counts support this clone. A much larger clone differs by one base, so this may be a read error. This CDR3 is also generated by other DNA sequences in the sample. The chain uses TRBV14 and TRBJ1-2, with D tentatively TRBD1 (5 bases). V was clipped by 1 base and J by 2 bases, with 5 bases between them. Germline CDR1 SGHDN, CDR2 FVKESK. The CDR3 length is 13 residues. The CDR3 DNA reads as TGTGCCAGCAGCCAAGGGGGCAACTATGGCTACACCTTC. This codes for CASSQGGNYGYTF.

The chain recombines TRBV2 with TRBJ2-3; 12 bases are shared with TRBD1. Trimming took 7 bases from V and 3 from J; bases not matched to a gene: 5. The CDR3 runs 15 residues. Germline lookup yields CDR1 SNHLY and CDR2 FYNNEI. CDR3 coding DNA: TGTGCCAGCACGGGACAGGGGGCTTGGACAGATACGCAGTATTTT. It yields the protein CASTGQGAWTDTQYF.

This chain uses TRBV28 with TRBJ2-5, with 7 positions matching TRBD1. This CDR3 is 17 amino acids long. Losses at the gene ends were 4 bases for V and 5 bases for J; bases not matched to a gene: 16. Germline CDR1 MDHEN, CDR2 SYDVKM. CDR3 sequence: CASSSRVGQRNSETQYF. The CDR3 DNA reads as TGTGCCAGCAGTTCCCGAGTGGGACAGCGGAACTCGGAGACCCAGTACTTC.

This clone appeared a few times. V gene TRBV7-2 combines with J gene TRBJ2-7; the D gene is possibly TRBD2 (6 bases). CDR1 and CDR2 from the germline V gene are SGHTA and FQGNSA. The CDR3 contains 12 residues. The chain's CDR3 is CPGGNYAPGQYF. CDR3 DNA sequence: TGTCCAGGCGGGAACTATGCACCGGGGCAGTACTTC.

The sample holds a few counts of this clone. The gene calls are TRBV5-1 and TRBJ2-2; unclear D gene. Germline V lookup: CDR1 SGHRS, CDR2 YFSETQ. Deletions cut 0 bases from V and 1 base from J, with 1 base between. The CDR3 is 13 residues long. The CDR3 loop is CASSLGNTGELFF. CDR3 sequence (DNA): TGCGCCAGCAGCTTGGGGAACACCGGGGAGCTGTTTTTT.

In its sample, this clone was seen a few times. CDR3 nucleotide sequence: TGTGCCAGCAGCTCGAGGACAGGGAATGAGCAGTTCTTC. Translating it yields CASSSRTGNEQFF. The chain couples TRBV11-2 to TRBJ2-1; 8 positions match TRBD1. There are 13 residues in the CDR3. After removal of 4 bases from V and 7 bases from J, the junction contained 3 bases not matched to a gene. The germline V gene encodes CDR1 SGHAT and CDR2 FQNNGV. The complete variable domain, with remaining parts taken from reference TRBV11-2 and TRBJ2-1, reads EAGVAQSPRYKIIEKRQSVAFWCNPISGHATLYWYQQILGQGPKLLIQFQNNGVVDDSQLPKDRFSAERLKGVDSTLKIQPAKLEDSAVYLCASSSRTGNEQFFGPGTRLTVL.

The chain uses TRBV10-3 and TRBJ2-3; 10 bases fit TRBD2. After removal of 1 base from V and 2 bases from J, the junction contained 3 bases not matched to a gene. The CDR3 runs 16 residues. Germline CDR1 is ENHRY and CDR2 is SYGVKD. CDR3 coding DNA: TGTGCCATCAGTGAGTTTGGACTAGCGGACACAGATACGCAGTATTTT. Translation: CAISEFGLADTDTQYF.

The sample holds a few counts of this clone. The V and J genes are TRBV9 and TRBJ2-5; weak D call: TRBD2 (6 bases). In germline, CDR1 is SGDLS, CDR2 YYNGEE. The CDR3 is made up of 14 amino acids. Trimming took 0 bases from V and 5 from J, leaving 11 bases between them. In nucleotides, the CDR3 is TGTGCCAGCAGCGTAGGCCTAGCGTCTGAGACCCAGTACTTC. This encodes CASSVGLASETQYF.

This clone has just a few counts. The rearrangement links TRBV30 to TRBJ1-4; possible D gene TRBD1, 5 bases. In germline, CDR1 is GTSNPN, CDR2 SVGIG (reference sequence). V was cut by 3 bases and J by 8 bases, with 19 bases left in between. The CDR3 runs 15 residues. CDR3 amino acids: CAWRAPGTRGEKLFF. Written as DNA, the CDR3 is TGTGCCTGGAGAGCCCCCGGGACCCGAGGGGAAAAACTGTTTTTT.

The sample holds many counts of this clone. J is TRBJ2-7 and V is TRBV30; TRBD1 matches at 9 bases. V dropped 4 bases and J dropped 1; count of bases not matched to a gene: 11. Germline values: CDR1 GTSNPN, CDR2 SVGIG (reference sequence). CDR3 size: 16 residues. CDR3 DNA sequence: TGTGCCTGGAATCCCCCGGGGACAGGGAGGTCCTACGAGCAGTACTTC. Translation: CAWNPPGTGRSYEQYF.

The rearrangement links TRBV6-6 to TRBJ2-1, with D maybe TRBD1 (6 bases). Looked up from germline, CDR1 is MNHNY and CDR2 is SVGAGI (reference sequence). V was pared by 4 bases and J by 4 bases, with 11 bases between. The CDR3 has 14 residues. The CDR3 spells CASSFGTPYNEQFF. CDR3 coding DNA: TGTGCCAGCAGTTTCGGGACACCGTACAATGAGCAGTTCTTC.

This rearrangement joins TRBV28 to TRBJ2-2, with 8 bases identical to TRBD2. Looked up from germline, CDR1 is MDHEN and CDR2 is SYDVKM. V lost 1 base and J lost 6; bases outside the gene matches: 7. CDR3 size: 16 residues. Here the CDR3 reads CASSLSGRAGSGELFF. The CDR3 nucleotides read TGTGCCAGCAGTTTATCCGGGAGGGCCGGATCCGGGGAGCTGTTTTTT.

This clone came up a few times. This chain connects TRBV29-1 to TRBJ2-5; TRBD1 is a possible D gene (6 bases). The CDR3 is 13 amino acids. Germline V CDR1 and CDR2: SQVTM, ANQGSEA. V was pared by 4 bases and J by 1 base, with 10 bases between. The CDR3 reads CSVARRGQETQYF. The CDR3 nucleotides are TGCAGCGTTGCTCGCAGGGGCCAAGAGACCCAGTACTTC.

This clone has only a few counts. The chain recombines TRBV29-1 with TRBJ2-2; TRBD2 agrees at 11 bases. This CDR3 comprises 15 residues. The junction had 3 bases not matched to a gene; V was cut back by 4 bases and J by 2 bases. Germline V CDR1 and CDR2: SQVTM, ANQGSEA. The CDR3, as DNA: TGCAGCGTTGTAGGACTAGCGGGTAACACCGGGGAGCTGTTTTTT. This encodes CSVVGLAGNTGELFF.

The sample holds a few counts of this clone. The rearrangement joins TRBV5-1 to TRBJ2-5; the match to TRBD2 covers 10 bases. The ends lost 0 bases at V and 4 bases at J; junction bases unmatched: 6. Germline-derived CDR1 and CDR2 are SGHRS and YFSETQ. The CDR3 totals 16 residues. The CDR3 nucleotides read TGCGCCAGCAGCTTGGAGCCTAGCGGGAGTGGAGAGACCCAGTACTTC. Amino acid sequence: CASSLEPSGSGETQYF.

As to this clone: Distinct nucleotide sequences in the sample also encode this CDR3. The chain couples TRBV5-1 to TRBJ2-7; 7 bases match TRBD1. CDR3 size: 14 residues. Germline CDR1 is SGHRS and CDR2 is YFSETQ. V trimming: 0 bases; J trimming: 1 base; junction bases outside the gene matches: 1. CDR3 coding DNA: TGCGCCAGCAGCTTGGAGGGGGCTTCCTACGAGCAGTACTTC. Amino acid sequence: CASSLEGASYEQYF.

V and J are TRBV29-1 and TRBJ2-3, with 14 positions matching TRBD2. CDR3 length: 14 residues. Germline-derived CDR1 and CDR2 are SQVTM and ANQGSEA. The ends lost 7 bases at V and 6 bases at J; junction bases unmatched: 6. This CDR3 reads CSGGLAGVGDTQYF. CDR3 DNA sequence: TGCAGCGGGGGACTAGCGGGAGTAGGGGATACGCAGTATTTT.

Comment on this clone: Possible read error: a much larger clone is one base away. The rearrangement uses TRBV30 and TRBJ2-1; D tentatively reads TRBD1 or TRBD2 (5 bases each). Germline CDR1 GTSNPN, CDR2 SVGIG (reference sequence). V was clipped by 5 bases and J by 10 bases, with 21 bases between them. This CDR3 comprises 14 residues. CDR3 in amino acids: CAWGAGTTPREQFF. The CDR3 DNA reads TGTGCCTGGGGGGCCGGGACGACACCCAGGGAGCAGTTCTTC.